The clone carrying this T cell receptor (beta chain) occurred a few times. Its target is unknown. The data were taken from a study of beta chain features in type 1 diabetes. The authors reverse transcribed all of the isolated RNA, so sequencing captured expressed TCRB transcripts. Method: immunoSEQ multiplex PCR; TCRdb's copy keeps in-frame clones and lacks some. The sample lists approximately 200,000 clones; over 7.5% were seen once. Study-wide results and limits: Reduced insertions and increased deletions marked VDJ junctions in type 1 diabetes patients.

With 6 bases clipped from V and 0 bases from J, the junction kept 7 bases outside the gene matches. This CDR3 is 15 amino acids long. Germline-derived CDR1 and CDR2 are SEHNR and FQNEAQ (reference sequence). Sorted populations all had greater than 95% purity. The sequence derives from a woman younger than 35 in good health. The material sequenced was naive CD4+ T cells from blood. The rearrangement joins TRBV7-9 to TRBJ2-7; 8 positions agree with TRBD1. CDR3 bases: TGTGCCAGCAGACCGGGACAGGCGAGCTCCTACGAGCAGTACTTC. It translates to CASRPGQASSYEQYF.